The rows below give T cell receptor beta chains drawn from one sample of a study of T cell repertoires in cytomegalovirus infection. TCRdb used MiXCR to reprocess the reads, holding one entry per CDR3 protein. The sample shows 250,000 to 300,000 distinct CDR3 sequences, roughly a fifth of them seen only once. Their cognate antigens are unknown. The sequences come from cultured PBMCs, collected from culture after CMV antigen stimulation. Receptors were obtained from a human donor in good health (CMV status not recorded). Some clones in this sample may be carry-over from other donors' samples. Both conserved end residues are part of each CDR3. Each record gives: CDR3 DNA, CDR3 protein, D gene, V gene, clone size, J gene. The D gene is left open where the match is weak. The size field is filled for only some rows; it gives once, few, many or a size class.

CDR3nt: TGTGCCAGCAGCCTGGGTGGGGGTGGAGCACCCCTCCACTTT; CDR3aa: CASSLGGGGAPLHF; d_gene: -; v_gene: TRBV12-3/TRBV12-4; abundance: -; j_gene: TRBJ1-6
CDR3nt: TGTGCCAGTAGTCCTCCAGGACAGCACTACAATGAGCAGTTCTTC; CDR3aa: CASSPPGQHYNEQFF; d_gene: -; v_gene: TRBV19; abundance: -; j_gene: TRBJ2-1
CDR3nt: TGTGCCAGCAGCGTAGATGCCTCCCCGGACACTGAAGCTTTCTTT; CDR3aa: CASSVDASPDTEAFF; d_gene: -; v_gene: TRBV9; abundance: few; j_gene: TRBJ1-1
CDR3nt: TGTGCCAGCAGCCCCGACAGGAGAAAAAACATTCAGTACTTC; CDR3aa: CASSPDRRKNIQYF; d_gene: -; v_gene: TRBV7-2; abundance: few; j_gene: TRBJ2-4
CDR3nt: TGTGCCAGCAGTTCCCCCCGGGACGAAGCTAACTATGGCTACACCTTC; CDR3aa: CASSSPRDEANYGYTF; d_gene: -; v_gene: TRBV6-5; abundance: -; j_gene: TRBJ1-2
CDR3nt: TGCGCCAGCAGCCAAGAGAGGGCGGTGGCACTGGGTTCACCCCTCCACTTT; CDR3aa: CASSQERAVALGSPLHF; d_gene: -; v_gene: TRBV4-1; abundance: many; j_gene: TRBJ1-6
CDR3nt: TGTGCCAGCAGCAATACCGGACGTATCCTAGGTCAGCCCCAGCATTTT; CDR3aa: CASSNTGRILGQPQHF; d_gene: -; v_gene: TRBV6-2/TRBV6-3; abundance: -; j_gene: TRBJ1-5
CDR3nt: TGTGCCAGCAGCTTGGTTCCCAGAGGTACGCAGTATTTT; CDR3aa: CASSLVPRGTQYF; d_gene: -; v_gene: TRBV5-5; abundance: many; j_gene: TRBJ2-3
CDR3nt: TGCAGTGCTAGTAAGCGGTTTTTTGGCACAGATACGCAGTATTTT; CDR3aa: CSASKRFFGTDTQYF; d_gene: -; v_gene: TRBV20-1; abundance: -; j_gene: TRBJ2-3
CDR3nt: TGTGCCAGCAGCACTGCTAGCGGGAGGATCTACGAGCAGTACTTC; CDR3aa: CASSTASGRIYEQYF; d_gene: TRBD2; v_gene: TRBV7-2; abundance: many; j_gene: TRBJ2-7
CDR3nt: TGCAGTGCTAGATCCCGACTAGCGGGCCACCTTGGAGAGACCCAGTACTTC; CDR3aa: CSARSRLAGHLGETQYF; d_gene: TRBD2; v_gene: TRBV20-1; abundance: -; j_gene: TRBJ2-5
CDR3nt: TGTGCCAGCAGGGTTAGCGGCGAGACCCAGTACTTC; CDR3aa: CASRVSGETQYF; d_gene: -; v_gene: TRBV7-4; abundance: -; j_gene: TRBJ2-5
CDR3nt: TGCGCCAGCAGCCAAGTTGTCTCAAAAGCAACTGAAGCTTTCTTT; CDR3aa: CASSQVVSKATEAFF; d_gene: -; v_gene: TRBV4-1; abundance: few; j_gene: TRBJ1-1
CDR3nt: TGTGCCAGCAGCTTACCTTCATGGGGACTCAGAGAGACTGAAGCTTTCTTT; CDR3aa: CASSLPSWGLRETEAFF; d_gene: -; v_gene: TRBV7-6; abundance: few; j_gene: TRBJ1-1
CDR3nt: TGTGCCAGCAGCTGGGCAGGGAGCTACGAGCAGTACTTC; CDR3aa: CASSWAGSYEQYF; d_gene: -; v_gene: TRBV7-2; abundance: few; j_gene: TRBJ2-7
CDR3nt: TGTGCCAGCAAGAGCGTCGGGATCCCATACAATGAGCAGTTCTTC; CDR3aa: CASKSVGIPYNEQFF; d_gene: -; v_gene: TRBV27; abundance: -; j_gene: TRBJ2-1
CDR3nt: TGTGCCAGTAGTACAGGGACTCGCCGCGAAAATACGCAGTATTTT; CDR3aa: CASSTGTRRENTQYF; d_gene: -; v_gene: TRBV19; abundance: -; j_gene: TRBJ2-3
CDR3nt: TGTGCCAGCAGCCCAGGATCCCACCAAGAGACCCAGTACTTC; CDR3aa: CASSPGSHQETQYF; d_gene: -; v_gene: TRBV7-6; abundance: many; j_gene: TRBJ2-5
CDR3nt: TGTGCCAGCAGTCCAACCTCTGGCGGACAAGAGACCCAGTACTTC; CDR3aa: CASSPTSGGQETQYF; d_gene: -; v_gene: TRBV28; abundance: once; j_gene: TRBJ2-5
CDR3nt: TGTGCCAGCAGCGGCCGGGAGCCGCTGTTGGGCTACACCTTC; CDR3aa: CASSGREPLLGYTF; d_gene: -; v_gene: TRBV9; abundance: -; j_gene: TRBJ1-2
CDR3nt: TGTGCCAGCAGCTCCAGACTAGCGGGATCCTCCTACAATGAGCAGTTCTTC; CDR3aa: CASSSRLAGSSYNEQFF; d_gene: TRBD2; v_gene: TRBV7-2; abundance: many; j_gene: TRBJ2-1
CDR3nt: TGCAGTGCTATTACACTGGCAACGGCCACTGAAGCTTTCTTT; CDR3aa: CSAITLATATEAFF; d_gene: -; v_gene: TRBV20-1; abundance: -; j_gene: TRBJ1-1
CDR3nt: TGTGCCAGTACGACAGGGGTTACCACCGGGGAGCTGTTTTTT; CDR3aa: CASTTGVTTGELFF; d_gene: TRBD1; v_gene: TRBV5-4; abundance: -; j_gene: TRBJ2-2
CDR3nt: TGTGCCAGCAGTTACGGAGGGAGTCAGCCCCAGCATTTT; CDR3aa: CASSYGGSQPQHF; d_gene: -; v_gene: TRBV6-2/TRBV6-3; abundance: -; j_gene: TRBJ1-5
CDR3nt: TGTGCCAGCAAGACAGGGATGTTCTACGAGCAGTACTTC; CDR3aa: CASKTGMFYEQYF; d_gene: TRBD1; v_gene: TRBV5-6; abundance: -; j_gene: TRBJ2-7
CDR3nt: TGTGCCAGCAGCCTCACCACAGGAAAAGCCGCGGTCTACACCTTC; CDR3aa: CASSLTTGKAAVYTF; d_gene: -; v_gene: TRBV2; abundance: -; j_gene: TRBJ1-2
CDR3nt: TGTGCCAGCAGCCAAGTAGGTCGACTAGCGGGAGGGGTAAATGAGCAGTTCTTC; CDR3aa: CASSQVGRLAGGVNEQFF; d_gene: TRBD2; v_gene: TRBV4-2; abundance: -; j_gene: TRBJ2-1
CDR3nt: TGCAGCGTTTCTGAGACACCAGCTAGCGGGAGGATTAGCACAGATACGCAGTATTTT; CDR3aa: CSVSETPASGRISTDTQYF; d_gene: TRBD2; v_gene: TRBV29-1; abundance: -; j_gene: TRBJ2-3
CDR3nt: TGTGCCAGCAGGAGGACATCTGGGGCCAACGTCCTGACTTTC; CDR3aa: CASRRTSGANVLTF; d_gene: -; v_gene: TRBV6-2/TRBV6-3; abundance: few; j_gene: TRBJ2-6
CDR3nt: TGTGCCAGCAGCTCAACTAACGGACTAGCGGGACGAGAGACCCAGTACTTC; CDR3aa: CASSSTNGLAGRETQYF; d_gene: TRBD2; v_gene: TRBV7-9; abundance: -; j_gene: TRBJ2-5
CDR3nt: TGTGCCAGCAGCTCCCCCCCTACCATCTATGGCTACACCTTC; CDR3aa: CASSSPPTIYGYTF; d_gene: -; v_gene: TRBV7-2; abundance: many; j_gene: TRBJ1-2
CDR3nt: TGTGCCAGTACTACGGGATACCAAGAGACCCAGTACTTC; CDR3aa: CASTTGYQETQYF; d_gene: -; v_gene: TRBV19; abundance: few; j_gene: TRBJ2-5
CDR3nt: TGCAGTGCCGCCACCGGCGGGCAGAATCTCTACACCTTC; CDR3aa: CSAATGGQNLYTF; d_gene: -; v_gene: TRBV20-1; abundance: -; j_gene: TRBJ1-2
CDR3nt: TGCGCCAGCAGCCCCCAAATAGGGGCTAACACTGAAGCTTTCTTT; CDR3aa: CASSPQIGANTEAFF; d_gene: -; v_gene: TRBV4-1; abundance: -; j_gene: TRBJ1-1
CDR3nt: TGTGCCAGCAGTTACTCAAGAGCGGGAGAGACAAATGAGCAGTTCTTC; CDR3aa: CASSYSRAGETNEQFF; d_gene: TRBD2; v_gene: TRBV6-2/TRBV6-3; abundance: few; j_gene: TRBJ2-1
CDR3nt: TGTGCCATCAGTGCTAGCGGAGTCACAGATACGCAGTATTTT; CDR3aa: CAISASGVTDTQYF; d_gene: TRBD2; v_gene: TRBV10-3; abundance: few; j_gene: TRBJ2-3
CDR3nt: TGTGCCAGCAGTGTCCAGGAGAACACTGAAGCTTTCTTT; CDR3aa: CASSVQENTEAFF; d_gene: -; v_gene: TRBV2; abundance: -; j_gene: TRBJ1-1
CDR3nt: TGCGCCAGCAGCTTGAGTAGCGGGAGTGGAGAGACCCAGTACTTC; CDR3aa: CASSLSSGSGETQYF; d_gene: TRBD2; v_gene: TRBV5-1; abundance: -; j_gene: TRBJ2-5
CDR3nt: TGTGCCAGCAGCCTCCGAGGTGGGGACAGGGTCAACATTCAGTACTTC; CDR3aa: CASSLRGGDRVNIQYF; d_gene: TRBD1; v_gene: TRBV7-2; abundance: many; j_gene: TRBJ2-4